These 5 T cell receptor beta chains share one sample of origin, sequenced in a study of OX40 agonist ivuxolimab in advanced cancers. TCRdb's copy holds only in-frame clones and misses some; the assay was immunoSEQ multiplex PCR. Among roughly 51,000 clones listed, 88% were seen once. This specimen consisted of CD4+ or CD8+ T cells sorted from blood, obtained in a trial of the OX40 agonist ivuxolimab. Receptors originate from an adult with an advanced solid tumor such as melanoma, head and neck, liver or kidney cancer.

V usage is TRBV6-5 and J usage is TRBJ1-5; D not certain. Per germline, CDR1 MNHEY and CDR2 SVGAGI. V shed 0 bases and J shed 4 bases, with 10 bases lying between them. This CDR3 region has 15 residues. CDR3 region: CASSYSGGYNQPQHF. CDR3 nucleotide sequence: TGTGCCAGCAGTTACTCAGGAGGATATAATCAGCCCCAGCATTTT.

This sequence joins TRBV7-8 and TRBJ1-5, with D unresolved. V was shortened by 2 bases and J by 4 bases, with 15 bases between the two germline ends. This CDR3 has 16 amino acids. Germline V gene data show CDR1 as SGHVS and CDR2 as FQNEAQ. The CDR3 DNA follows: TGTGCCAGCAGCTTATGGGCTGGTTTTGGAAATCAGCCCCAGCATTTT. Its translation is CASSLWAGFGNQPQHF. Supplemented by reference TRBV7-8 and TRBJ1-5, the full variable domain reads GAGVSQSPRYKVAKRGQDVALRCDPISGHVSLFWYQQALGQGPEFLTYFQNEAQLDKSGLPSDRFFAERPEGSVSTLKIQRTQQEDSAVYLCASSLWAGFGNQPQHFGDGTRLSIL.

V usage is TRBV25-1 and J usage is TRBJ2-1; 8 bases line up with TRBD2. CDR3 size: 14 residues. Losses at the gene ends were 6 bases for V and 9 bases for J; bases not matched to a gene: 10. CDR1 and CDR2 (germline): MGHDK, SYGVNS. The CDR3 loop is CASSNLFGRGEQFF. The CDR3 region has the DNA TGTGCCAGCAGCAATCTGTTCGGGAGGGGTGAGCAGTTCTTC.

This clone was seen only once. V and J are TRBV7-8 and TRBJ2-3; 11 nucleotides match TRBD2. Germline V gene sequence: CDR1 SGHVS, CDR2 FQNEAQ. This CDR3 has 16 residues. V was pared by 5 bases and J by 3 bases, with 7 bases of the junction left unmatched. In DNA form, the CDR3 reads TGTGCCAGCAGCCCCGATAGCGGGAGGGGGACAGATACGCAGTATTTT. It yields the protein CASSPDSGRGTDTQYF.

V gene TRBV6-7 combines with J gene TRBJ1-5; TRBD1 matches at 7 bases. TRBV6-7 is reported as an ORF; its role is uncertain. The V gene end was trimmed by 9 bases and the J gene end by 4 bases; junction bases not matched to a gene: 9. This CDR3 has 14 amino acids. CDR3 in DNA: TGTGCCAGACCGCAGGGGGTCGAAAATCAGCCCCAGCATTTT. Encoded protein: CARPQGVENQPQHF.